These 32 T cell receptor beta chains were sequenced from one sample in a study of T cell responses to AZD1222 COVID-19 vaccine. Sequencing used immunoSEQ multiplex PCR; TCRdb keeps in-frame clones, though not all of them. The data contain about 160,000 clones, about 93% of them singletons. Here the sequenced sample was peripheral blood, taken 28 days after the second AZD1222 dose. The receptors originated from an adult who received the AZD1222 COVID-19 vaccine.

In this sample, this clone turned up a few times. This chain links TRBV19 with TRBJ2-7; tentative D call: TRBD1 (5 bases). The CDR3 runs 12 residues. The germline V gene has CDR1 LNHDA and CDR2 SQIVND (reference sequence). V lost 7 bases to trimming and J lost 4 bases, with 11 bases between them. The DNA for the CDR3 is TGTGCCAGTATGGATAAGGGGTACGAGCAGTACTTC. Protein sequence: CASMDKGYEQYF.

The chain joins TRBV5-1 to TRBJ2-7; 8 bases fit TRBD1. The CDR3 spans 14 residues. Losses at the gene ends were 3 bases for V and 6 bases for J; bases not matched to a gene: 8. Germline loops: CDR1 SGHRS, CDR2 YFSETQ. CDR3 residues: CASSSTGGSLEQYF. For the CDR3, the DNA is TGCGCCAGCAGCTCCACAGGGGGGTCCCTCGAGCAGTACTTC.

This chain links TRBV6-5 with TRBJ2-7; 7 bases are shared with TRBD1. This CDR3 is built from 13 residues. Trimming at V came to 8 bases and at J to 3 bases, leaving 7 bases not matched to a gene. Germline CDR1 is MNHEY and CDR2 is SVGAGI. The CDR3 region is CASLGQSDYEQYF. In nucleotides, the CDR3 is TGTGCCAGCCTGGGACAGTCAGACTACGAGCAGTACTTC.

The chain recombines TRBV5-4 with TRBJ2-5, with 7 bases lining up with TRBD1. The CDR3 length is 14 residues. Germline lookup yields CDR1 SGHNT and CDR2 YYREEE (reference sequence). V gave up 4 bases and J gave up 0 bases; unmatched junction bases: 3. The CDR3 loop reads CASSVQGDQETQYF. Written as DNA, the CDR3 is TGTGCCAGCAGCGTGCAGGGGGACCAAGAGACCCAGTACTTC.

This clone was counted a single time. The chain is built from TRBV11-2 and TRBJ1-1, with a tentative D call TRBD1 (6 bases). There are 15 residues in the CDR3. CDR1 and CDR2 (germline): SGHAT, FQNNGV. Trimming removed 5 bases from V and 5 bases from J, with 18 bases in between. The CDR3 nucleotides are TGTGCCAGCAGCCGGGACACCCTGGGAAAAACTGAAGCTTTCTTT. Its protein is CASSRDTLGKTEAFF.

V is TRBV19 and J is TRBJ2-7, with 8 bases identical to TRBD2. Germline lookup yields CDR1 LNHDA and CDR2 SQIVND (reference sequence). CDR3 length: 12 residues. J was trimmed by 2 bases and V by 10 bases; bases with no gene match: 4. The CDR3 coding sequence is TGTGCCACTAGCGGGCCGGCCTACGAGCAGTACTTC. Its protein product is CATSGPAYEQYF. The whole variable domain, filled in from reference TRBV19 and TRBJ2-7, reads DGGITQSPKYLFRKEGQNVTLSCEQNLNHDAMYWYRQDPGQGLRLIYYSQIVNDFQKGDIAEGYSVSREKKESFPLTVTSAQKNPTAFYLCATSGPAYEQYFGPGTRLTVT.

The chain links TRBV10-3 to TRBJ2-1; D may be TRBD1 (6 bases). This CDR3 spans 13 amino acids. Per germline, CDR1 ENHRY and CDR2 SYGVKD. V lost 6 bases, J lost 5 bases, and 11 bases lay in between. The CDR3 region is CAIRPQGHNEQFF. In nucleotides, the CDR3 is TGTGCCATCAGACCACAGGGACACAATGAGCAGTTCTTC.

V usage is TRBV10-3 and J usage is TRBJ2-1; TRBD2 matches 11 bases. The CDR3 is 15 residues long. Germline V lookup: CDR1 ENHRY, CDR2 SYGVKD. With V trimmed by 11 bases and J by 8 bases, 14 bases remained unmatched. DNA of the CDR3: TGTGCCCTAGGGGGCACTAGCGGGAGAGGCGATGAGCAGTTCTTC. This sequence encodes CALGGTSGRGDEQFF.

This clone was observed a few times. The rearrangement uses TRBV29-1 and TRBJ1-5; 7 nucleotides line up with TRBD1. V lost 4 bases, J lost 6 bases, and 9 bases stayed unmatched. Looked up from germline, CDR1 is SQVTM and CDR2 is ANQGSEA. The CDR3 sequence is 14 residues long. The CDR3: CSVVWRGGSQPQHF. The CDR3 DNA follows: TGCAGCGTTGTGTGGAGAGGGGGCTCTCAGCCCCAGCATTTT. The full variable domain, its missing parts supplied by reference TRBV29-1 and TRBJ1-5, is SAVISQKPSRDICQRGTSLTIQCQVDSQVTMMFWYRQQPGQSLTLIATANQGSEATYESGFVIDKFPISRPNLTFSTLTVSNMSPEDSSIYLCSVVWRGGSQPQHFGDGTRLSIL.

This chain uses TRBV5-4 with TRBJ2-3; 9 bases are shared with TRBD1. The J segment lost 0 bases and the V segment lost 4 bases, leaving 6 bases of the junction unmatched. CDR3 length: 16 residues. CDR1 and CDR2 (germline): SGHNT, YYREEE (reference sequence). DNA of the CDR3: TGTGCCAGCAGCGTCACAGGGGGCCGGAGCACAGATACGCAGTATTTT. Translating gives CASSVTGGRSTDTQYF.

This clone has only one observation. This chain connects TRBV6-5 to TRBJ2-5; D may correspond to TRBD1 or TRBD2 (5 bases each). The germline gives CDR1 MNHEY, CDR2 SVGAGI. Trimming pared 2 bases from V and 5 bases from J, leaving 9 bases between. The CDR3 extends over 13 amino acids. Written as DNA, the CDR3 is TGTGCCAGCAGTTACGGGGGATGGGAGACCCAGTACTTC. This sequence encodes CASSYGGWETQYF.

DNA of the CDR3: TGTGCCAGCAGCTGGACAGCAACTAATGAAAAACTGTTTTTT. This translates into CASSWTATNEKLFF. The V gene is TRBV7-2, the J gene TRBJ1-4; a possible D gene is TRBD1 (6 bases). CDR1 and CDR2 from the germline V gene are SGHTA and FQGNSA. The germline V and J ends were trimmed by 4 bases and 0 bases, with 6 bases remaining between them. This CDR3 contains 14 residues. Variable domain in full (rest from reference TRBV7-2 and TRBJ1-4): GAGVSQSPSNKVTEKGKDVELRCDPISGHTALYWYRQSLGQGLEFLIYFQGNSAPDKSGLPSDRFSAERTGGSVSTLTIQRTQQEDSAVYLCASSWTATNEKLFFGSGTQLSVL.

The chain recombines TRBV5-1 with TRBJ2-2; 13 nucleotides line up with TRBD2. The CDR3 consists of 17 residues. J lost 2 bases, V lost 4 bases, and 5 bases had no gene match. Germline CDR1 SGHRS, CDR2 YFSETQ. The DNA of the CDR3 is TGCGCCAGCAGCCCCGGACTAGCGGGAGTAAACACCGGGGAGCTGTTTTTT. Its protein product is CASSPGLAGVNTGELFF.

V is TRBV4-1 and J is TRBJ2-7; 9 nucleotides align to TRBD1. The CDR3 extends over 14 amino acids. Unmatched junction bases numbered 3, after V lost 2 bases and J lost 4 bases. Germline CDR1 reads MGHRA; CDR2 reads YSYEKL. CDR3 in amino acids: CASSQTGQGYEQYF. The CDR3 coding sequence is TGCGCCAGCAGCCAAACGGGACAGGGATACGAGCAGTACTTC.

The CDR3 region is CASSETSSPTGELFF. For the CDR3, the DNA is TGTGCCAGCAGTGAGACTAGCAGCCCAACCGGGGAGCTGTTTTTT. The V and J genes are TRBV25-1 and TRBJ2-2; the match to TRBD2 covers 7 bases. Germline V CDR1 and CDR2: MGHDK, SYGVNS. CDR3 length: 15 residues. With V trimmed by 3 bases and J by 5 bases, 6 bases remained unmatched.

The rearrangement joins TRBV18 to TRBJ2-7; TRBD1 agrees at 9 bases. This CDR3 is built from 14 residues. Per germline, CDR1 KGHSH and CDR2 LQKENI. Trimming took 3 bases from V and 5 from J; bases not matched to a gene: 5. As DNA, the CDR3 is TGTGCCAGCTCACCCTCGACAGGGGGTAACGAGCAGTACTTC. Its protein product is CASSPSTGGNEQYF.

The chain recombines TRBV29-1 with TRBJ1-2, with no clear D. CDR1 SQVTM and CDR2 ANQGSEA come from the germline V gene. V was clipped by 3 bases and J by 3 bases, with 8 bases between them. The CDR3 loop spans 12 amino acids. The CDR3 region has the DNA TGCAGCGTTGATGGCAGAGACTATGGCTACACCTTC. Translated: CSVDGRDYGYTF. Full variable domain (rest looked up from reference TRBV29-1 and TRBJ1-2): SAVISQKPSRDICQRGTSLTIQCQVDSQVTMMFWYRQQPGQSLTLIATANQGSEATYESGFVIDKFPISRPNLTFSTLTVSNMSPEDSSIYLCSVDGRDYGYTFGSGTRLTVV.

This clone was counted once. The V and J genes are TRBV10-2 and TRBJ1-1; perhaps TRBD1 as D (5 bases). The CDR3 spans 13 residues. The V end was cut by 4 bases, the J end by 5 bases, with 11 bases between. CDR1 and CDR2 from the germline V gene are WSHSY and SAAADI. In DNA form, the CDR3 reads TGCGCCAGCAGTGCGGGGGGGGGAACTGAAGCTTTCTTT. The encoded protein is CASSAGGGTEAFF.

The rearrangement uses TRBV12-5 and TRBJ2-1; D call uncertain. Deletions cut 7 bases from V and 0 bases from J, with 10 bases between. Germline loops: CDR1 LGHNT, CDR2 FRNRAP. CDR3 size: 14 residues. CDR3 residues: CASVGGSSYNEQFF. The CDR3 region has the DNA TGTGCTAGTGTTGGCGGATCCTCCTACAATGAGCAGTTCTTC.

A single count supports this clone. This chain links TRBV7-2 with TRBJ1-3; D is uncertain. Germline V gives CDR1 SGHTA, CDR2 FQGNSA. This CDR3 spans 15 amino acids. Trimming removed 2 bases at V and 1 base at J, with 9 bases between. CDR3 residues: CASSLRQFSGNTIYF. The CDR3 bases are TGTGCCAGCAGCTTAAGGCAATTTTCTGGAAACACCATATATTTT.

V and J are TRBV16 and TRBJ1-2; tentatively, D is TRBD1 (6 bases). Trimming removed 4 bases at V and 5 bases at J, with 11 bases between. The germline V gene has CDR1 KGHSY and CDR2 FQNENV. The CDR3 length is 13 residues. The CDR3 sequence: CASSPETGYGYTF. The CDR3 nucleotides read TGTGCCAGCAGCCCAGAGACAGGATATGGCTACACCTTC.

The chain carries TRBV9 and TRBJ2-2; D is unresolved. Germline V gives CDR1 SGDLS, CDR2 YYNGEE. V gave up 1 base and J gave up 0 bases, with 7 bases separating them. CDR3 length: 15 residues. In DNA, the CDR3 is TGTGCCAGCAGCGTATCTTGGACGAACACCGGGGAGCTGTTTTTT. Its protein product is CASSVSWTNTGELFF.

The chain links TRBV5-4 to TRBJ1-2; a possible D gene is TRBD1 (5 bases). The CDR3 contains 14 residues. The V and J ends lost 7 bases and 3 bases respectively, with 16 bases between them. CDR1 is SGHNT and CDR2 is YYREEE in the germline V gene (reference sequence). CDR3: CASGGGPHDYGYTF. The CDR3 DNA follows: TGTGCCAGCGGGGGGGGACCTCACGACTATGGCTACACCTTC. The complete variable domain, with remaining parts taken from reference TRBV5-4 and TRBJ1-2, reads ETGVTQSPTHLIKTRGQQVTLRCSSQSGHNTVSWYQQALGQGPQFIFQYYREEENGRGNFPPRFSGLQFPNYSSELNVNALELDDSALYLCASGGGPHDYGYTFGSGTRLTVV.

This chain uses TRBV10-3 with TRBJ1-6; D uncertain. The CDR3 is 15 residues long. V lost 7 bases and J lost 0, with 10 bases in between. Per germline, CDR1 ENHRY and CDR2 SYGVKD. CDR3 region: CAITTDPSYNSPLHF. In nucleotides, the CDR3 is TGTGCCATCACGACCGACCCCTCCTATAATTCACCCCTCCACTTT.

The chain combines TRBV24-1 with TRBJ1-2, with 7 bases fitting TRBD1. In germline, CDR1 is KGHDR, CDR2 SFDVKD. The V segment lost 3 bases and the J segment 7 bases; nucleotides outside the gene matches: 1. The CDR3 sequence is 12 residues long. This CDR3 reads CATSDTGVGYTF. CDR3 coding DNA: TGTGCCACCAGTGATACAGGGGTTGGCTACACCTTC.

This clone was observed once. The chain joins TRBV29-1 to TRBJ1-2, with D hard to call. Looked up from germline, CDR1 is SQVTM and CDR2 is ANQGSEA. Trimming left V 0 bases short and J 7 bases short, with 18 bases between. There are 15 residues in the CDR3. As DNA, the CDR3 is TGCAGCGTTGAAGATCTTAAGGGTGACTCGGGTGGCTACACCTTC. This sequence encodes CSVEDLKGDSGGYTF.

The chain recombines TRBV5-6 with TRBJ2-5, with 11 bases aligning to TRBD2. Germline-derived CDR1 and CDR2 are SGHDT and YYEEEE. This CDR3 region has 16 residues. J was trimmed by 1 base and V by 1 base; bases with no gene match: 3. The chain's CDR3 is CASSLTSGSLQETQYF. The CDR3 coding sequence is TGTGCCAGCAGCTTGACTAGCGGGAGCCTCCAAGAGACCCAGTACTTC.

Only one count was recorded for this clone. This chain connects TRBV20-1 to TRBJ2-7; D uncertain. There are 16 residues in the CDR3. Trimming took off 3 bases at V and 3 bases at J, with 21 bases between the two ends. The germline gives CDR1 DFQATT, CDR2 SNEGSKA (reference sequence). The CDR3 loop is CSASPPNLKGGYEQYF. The CDR3 bases are TGCAGTGCTAGTCCCCCGAATTTGAAGGGCGGCTACGAGCAGTACTTC.

Points on this clone: Other DNA sequences in this specimen translate into the identical CDR3. The rearrangement joins TRBV12-3 or TRBV12-4 to TRBJ2-7, with D unclear. The CDR3 is 13 residues long. The V end lost 3 bases, the J end lost 2 bases, and 8 bases lay between the germline ends. The CDR3 DNA sequence: TGTGCCAGCAGTTTGCGACAACCCTACGAGCAGTACTTC. Translating it yields CASSLRQPYEQYF.

The chain uses TRBV9 and TRBJ1-2; D might be TRBD1 (6 bases). V was clipped by 0 bases and J by 0 bases, with 15 bases between them. The CDR3 extends over 17 amino acids. Germline V lookup: CDR1 SGDLS, CDR2 YYNGEE. CDR3 protein: CASSVVPGPGANYGYTF. For the CDR3, the DNA is TGTGCCAGCAGCGTAGTCCCGGGGCCAGGGGCTAACTATGGCTACACCTTC.

DNA of the CDR3: TGTGCCAGCAGTGAATGGGGCGACTATGGCTACACCTTC. Translated: CASSEWGDYGYTF. The chain has TRBV6-1 and TRBJ1-2, with D perhaps TRBD1 (5 bases). Germline assignment: CDR1 MNHNS and CDR2 SASEGT. The CDR3 is 13 amino acids. The V gene lost 2 bases and the J gene lost 3 bases, with 7 bases spanning the gap.

The rearrangement joins TRBV2 to TRBJ2-3; the D gene is possibly TRBD2 (5 bases). V was pared by 4 bases and J by 0 bases, with 8 bases between. The CDR3 runs to 14 residues. Germline CDR1 SNHLY, CDR2 FYNNEI. The CDR3: CASSVKRSTDTQYF. CDR3 DNA: TGTGCCAGCAGTGTTAAGCGGAGCACAGATACGCAGTATTTT.